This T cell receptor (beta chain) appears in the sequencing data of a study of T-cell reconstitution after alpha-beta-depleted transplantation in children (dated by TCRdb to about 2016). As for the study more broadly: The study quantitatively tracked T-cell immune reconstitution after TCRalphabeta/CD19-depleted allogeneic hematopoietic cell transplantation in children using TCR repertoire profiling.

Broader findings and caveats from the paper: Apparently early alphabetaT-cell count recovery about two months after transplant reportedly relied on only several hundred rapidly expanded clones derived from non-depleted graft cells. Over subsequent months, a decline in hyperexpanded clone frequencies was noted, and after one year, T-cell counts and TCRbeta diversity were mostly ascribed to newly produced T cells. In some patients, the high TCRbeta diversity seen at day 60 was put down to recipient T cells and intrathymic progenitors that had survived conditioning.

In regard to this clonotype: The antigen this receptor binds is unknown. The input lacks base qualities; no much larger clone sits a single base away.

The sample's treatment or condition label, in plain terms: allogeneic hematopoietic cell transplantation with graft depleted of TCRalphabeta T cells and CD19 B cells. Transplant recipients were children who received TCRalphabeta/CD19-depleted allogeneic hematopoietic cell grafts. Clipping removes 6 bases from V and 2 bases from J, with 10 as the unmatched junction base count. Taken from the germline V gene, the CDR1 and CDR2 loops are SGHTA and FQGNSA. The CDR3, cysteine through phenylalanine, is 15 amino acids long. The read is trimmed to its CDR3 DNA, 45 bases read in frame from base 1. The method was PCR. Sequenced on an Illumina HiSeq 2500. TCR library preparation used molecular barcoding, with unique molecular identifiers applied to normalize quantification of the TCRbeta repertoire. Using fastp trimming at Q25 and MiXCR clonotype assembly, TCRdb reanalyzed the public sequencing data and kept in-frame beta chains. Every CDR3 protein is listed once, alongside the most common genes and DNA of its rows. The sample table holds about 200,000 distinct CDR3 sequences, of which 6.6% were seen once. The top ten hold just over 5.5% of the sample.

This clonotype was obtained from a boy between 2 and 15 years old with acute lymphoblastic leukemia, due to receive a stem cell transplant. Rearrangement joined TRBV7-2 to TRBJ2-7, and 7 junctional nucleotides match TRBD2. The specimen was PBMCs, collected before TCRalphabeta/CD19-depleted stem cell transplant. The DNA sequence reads TGTGCCAGCAGTCAGGGCGGGGGAGTAGCCTACGAGCAGTACTTC. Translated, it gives CASSQGGGVAYEQYF.